This is a list of T cell receptor beta chains from one sample in a study of control samples from healthy donors and cancer patients. Sequencing was performed with immunoSEQ multiplex PCR; in TCRdb, only in-frame clones are kept and a portion is missing. Among roughly 55,000 clones listed, about 96% were seen once. Sequencing was carried out using blood. The origin of the receptors is a woman aged 18-29 years in good health. The CDR3 runs from the conserved cysteine through the conserved F or W. A D gene is named only where the DNA matches it firmly. A row's size may be missing; if present it is once, few, many or a size class.

V: TRBV7-8
size: -
D: TRBD2
J: TRBJ2-3
DNA: TGTGCCAGCAGCTTAGAAGGGCGGGGGGGCCCGACAGATACGCAGTATTTT
CDR3: CASSLEGRGGPTDTQYF

V: TRBV27
size: -
D: TRBD1
J: TRBJ1-5
DNA: TGTGCCAGCAGTTTTCAACAGGGGGCGGGTCAGCCCCAGCATTTT
CDR3: CASSFQQGAGQPQHF

V: TRBV9
size: -
D: TRBD2
J: TRBJ2-3
DNA: TGTGCCAGCAGCGGGGGGGGGATCCTTGATACGCAGTATTTT
CDR3: CASSGGGILDTQYF

V: TRBV10-3
size: -
D: -
J: TRBJ2-7
DNA: TGTGCCATCAGTCCGGCAGGGGGGGGGACCTACGAGCAGTACTTC
CDR3: CAISPAGGGTYEQYF

V: TRBV20-1
size: -
D: -
J: TRBJ2-5
DNA: TGCAGTGCTAGTGACGACCCGGGACCTAACCAAGAGACCCAGTACTTC
CDR3: CSASDDPGPNQETQYF

V: TRBV27
size: -
D: -
J: TRBJ1-2
DNA: TGTGCCAGCAGTTTATCGGGCAGCCTTTACTATGGCTACACCTTC
CDR3: CASSLSGSLYYGYTF

V: TRBV29-1
size: -
D: TRBD1
J: TRBJ1-5
DNA: TGCAGCGTCTCCGGGACAGGGGCAAATCAGCCCCAGCATTTT
CDR3: CSVSGTGANQPQHF

V: TRBV18
size: -
D: -
J: TRBJ2-3
DNA: TGTGCCAGCCTTGACAAGGGCAACACAGATACGCAGTATTTT
CDR3: CASLDKGNTDTQYF

V: TRBV7-9
size: -
D: -
J: TRBJ2-5
DNA: TGTGCCAGCAGCCTCCGGGGGTCTCAAGAGACCCAGTACTTC
CDR3: CASSLRGSQETQYF

V: TRBV2
size: once
D: -
J: TRBJ1-4
DNA: TGTGCCAGCAGTGGAGGGGGGAATGAAAAACTGTTTTTT
CDR3: CASSGGGNEKLFF

V: TRBV6-6
size: -
D: TRBD2
J: TRBJ2-5
DNA: TGTGCCAGCAGTTACCGACTAGAGCGGGGAATAGAGACCCAGTACTTC
CDR3: CASSYRLERGIETQYF

V: TRBV29-1
size: -
D: -
J: TRBJ1-2
DNA: TGCAGCGTGGGGTGGGGTAACTATGGCTACACCTTC
CDR3: CSVGWGNYGYTF

V: TRBV2
size: -
D: TRBD1
J: TRBJ2-7
DNA: TGTGCCAGCAGAGACAGGGGTTCTGGCTACGAGCAGTACTTC
CDR3: CASRDRGSGYEQYF

V: TRBV6-2/TRBV6-3
size: -
D: -
J: TRBJ2-1
DNA: TGTGCCAGCAGTTACAGTTTTTTGTGGTTGGAGCAGTTCTTC
CDR3: CASSYSFLWLEQFF

V: TRBV3-1/TRBV3-2
size: -
D: -
J: TRBJ1-6
DNA: TGTGCCAGCAGCGCCACCCCCGCCAGGCAGGGGTTTTACTCACCCCTCCACTTT
CDR3: CASSATPARQGFYSPLHF

V: TRBV13
size: -
D: -
J: TRBJ1-1
DNA: TGTGCCAGCAGCTCCAACAGAGGCCCAAGTCGGAACACTGAAGCTTTCTTT
CDR3: CASSSNRGPSRNTEAFF

V: TRBV23-1
size: -
D: -
J: TRBJ1-4
DNA: TGCGCCAGCAGTCAAATACAGGGTACTAATGAAAAACTGTTTTTT
CDR3: CASSQIQGTNEKLFF

V: TRBV5-6
size: -
D: TRBD1
J: TRBJ1-1
DNA: TGTGCCAGCAGCTCCGGGACAGGGGTAGGTGGCACTGAAGCTTTCTTT
CDR3: CASSSGTGVGGTEAFF

V: TRBV11-3
size: -
D: TRBD1
J: TRBJ1-5
DNA: TGTGCCAGCAGCTTAACAGACAGGGTTAGAATTAGCAATCAGCCCCAGCATTTT
CDR3: CASSLTDRVRISNQPQHF

V: TRBV11-2
size: -
D: -
J: TRBJ1-2
DNA: TGTGCCAGCAGCTTAGATTCGTACGGGGACTATGGCTACACCTTC
CDR3: CASSLDSYGDYGYTF

V: TRBV19
size: -
D: -
J: TRBJ1-3
DNA: TGTGCCAGTAGATATGGAAACACCATATATTTT
CDR3: CASRYGNTIYF

V: TRBV10-1
size: -
D: -
J: TRBJ1-1
DNA: TGCGCCACCAGACACAGGGACCCCCCGAACACTGAAGCTTTCTTT
CDR3: CATRHRDPPNTEAFF

V: TRBV12-3/TRBV12-4
size: -
D: -
J: TRBJ1-6
DNA: TGTGCCAGCAGGAGGGCCGATTCACCCCTCCACTTT
CDR3: CASRRADSPLHF

V: TRBV6-6
size: -
D: -
J: TRBJ2-1
DNA: TGTGCCAGCAGTTTGCCCGGGACCGTTAATGAGCAGTTCTTC
CDR3: CASSLPGTVNEQFF

V: TRBV18
size: once
D: -
J: TRBJ2-5
DNA: TGTGCCAGCTCACCCACAGGATCTCAAGAGACCCAGTACTTC
CDR3: CASSPTGSQETQYF

V: TRBV27
size: -
D: -
J: TRBJ2-5
DNA: TGTGCCAGCAGTTTATCGGCAGGAGGCTTAGAGACCCAGTACTTC
CDR3: CASSLSAGGLETQYF

V: TRBV6-2/TRBV6-3
size: few
D: -
J: TRBJ1-5
DNA: TGTGCCAGCAGTTACTCAGAGAATCAGCCCCAGCATTTT
CDR3: CASSYSENQPQHF